This T cell receptor (beta chain) was identified during a study of Graves' ophthalmopathy and Graves' hyperthyroidism. Across the whole study: Over 18 months of follow-up, stable hyperthyroidism required that no ophthalmopathy appear. Study-wide findings and caveats: Sensitivity reached less than 71% and specificity approximately 72% when the model predicted ophthalmopathy progression.

Uncontrolled infections, pregnancy, lactation or other autoimmune diseases led to patient exclusion. With V trimmed by 2 bases and J by 3 bases, 2 bases remained unmatched. The CDR3 extends over 14 amino acids. This clonotype was counted a few times. Its target is unknown. Amplification of TCR beta CDR3 regions used RNA transcripts. Second-round multiplex PCR came after first-round RT-PCR with HTBI primers. TCRdb itself ran the multiplex PCR reads through MiXCR, one entry per CDR3 protein. The table has roughly 1.1 million distinct CDR3 sequences, roughly two fifths seen once. This chain joins TRBV12-3 or TRBV12-4 and TRBJ2-7; 9 bases line up with TRBD1. This receptor was identified in an adult man with Graves' hyperthyroidism. The sequenced material came from peripheral blood or thyroid tissue (not recorded which). The CDR3 is CASSLWDRVYEQYF. The CDR3, as DNA: TGTGCCAGCAGTTTATGGGACAGGGTCTACGAGCAGTACTTC.